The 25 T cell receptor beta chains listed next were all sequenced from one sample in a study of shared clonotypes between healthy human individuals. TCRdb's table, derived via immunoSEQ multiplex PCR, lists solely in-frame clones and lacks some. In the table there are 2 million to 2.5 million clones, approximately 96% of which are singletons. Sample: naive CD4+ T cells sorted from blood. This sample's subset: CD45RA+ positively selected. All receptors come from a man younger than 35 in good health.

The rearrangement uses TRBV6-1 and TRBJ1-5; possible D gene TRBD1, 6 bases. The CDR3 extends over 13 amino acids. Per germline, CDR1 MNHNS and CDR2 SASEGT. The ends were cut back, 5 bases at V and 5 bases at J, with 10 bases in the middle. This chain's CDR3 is CASSNRDDQPQHF. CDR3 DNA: TGTGCCAGCAGTAACAGGGATGATCAGCCCCAGCATTTT.

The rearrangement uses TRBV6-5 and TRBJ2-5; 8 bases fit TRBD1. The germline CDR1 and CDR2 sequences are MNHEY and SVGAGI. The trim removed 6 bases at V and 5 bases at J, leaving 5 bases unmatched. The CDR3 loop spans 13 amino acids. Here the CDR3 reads CASSRRGHETQYF. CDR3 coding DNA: TGTGCCAGCAGCCGCAGGGGGCACGAGACCCAGTACTTC.

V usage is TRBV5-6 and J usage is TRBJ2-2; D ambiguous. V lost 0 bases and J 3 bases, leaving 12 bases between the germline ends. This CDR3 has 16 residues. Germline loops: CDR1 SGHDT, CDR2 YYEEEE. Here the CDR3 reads CASSLGSVWDTGELFF. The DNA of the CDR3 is TGTGCCAGCAGCTTGGGATCGGTCTGGGACACCGGGGAGCTGTTTTTT.

The CDR3 loop is CASSLSGRGAGYEQYF. In DNA, the CDR3 is TGTGCCAGCAGTTTATCAGGGCGGGGGGCAGGATACGAGCAGTACTTC. This rearrangement joins TRBV28 to TRBJ2-7, with TRBD2 matching over 8 bases. J gave up 4 bases and V 1 base, and 9 bases lay outside the gene matches. Looked up from germline, CDR1 is MDHEN and CDR2 is SYDVKM. CDR3 length: 16 residues.

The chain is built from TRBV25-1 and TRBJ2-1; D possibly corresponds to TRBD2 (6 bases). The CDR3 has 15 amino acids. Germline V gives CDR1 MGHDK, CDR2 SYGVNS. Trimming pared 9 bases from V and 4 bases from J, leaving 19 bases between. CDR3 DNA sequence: TGTGCCAGTCTTTCTTTCGCGGGACGATACAATGAGCAGTTCTTC. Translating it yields CASLSFAGRYNEQFF. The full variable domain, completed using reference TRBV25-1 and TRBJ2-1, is EADIYQTPRYLVIGTGKKITLECSQTMGHDKMYWYQQDPGMELHLIHYSYGVNSTEKGDLSSESTVSRIRTEHFPLTLESARPSHTSQYLCASLSFAGRYNEQFFGPGTRLTVL.

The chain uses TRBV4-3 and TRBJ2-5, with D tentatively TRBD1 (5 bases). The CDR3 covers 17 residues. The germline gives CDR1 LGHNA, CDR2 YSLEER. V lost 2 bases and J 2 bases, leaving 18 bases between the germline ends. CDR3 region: CASSQRGGSLGQETQYF. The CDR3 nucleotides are TGCGCCAGCAGCCAAAGGGGTGGTTCCTTAGGGCAAGAGACCCAGTACTTC.

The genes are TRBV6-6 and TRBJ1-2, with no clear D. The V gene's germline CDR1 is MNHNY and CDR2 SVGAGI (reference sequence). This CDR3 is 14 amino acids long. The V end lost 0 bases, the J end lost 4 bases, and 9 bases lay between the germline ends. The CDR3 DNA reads TGTGCCAGCAGTTACTCCGAGGCAGCCTATGGCTACACCTTC. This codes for CASSYSEAAYGYTF.

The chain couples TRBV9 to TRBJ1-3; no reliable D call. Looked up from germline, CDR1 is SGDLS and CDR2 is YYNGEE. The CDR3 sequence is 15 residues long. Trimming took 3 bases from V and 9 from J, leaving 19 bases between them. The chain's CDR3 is CASSATVLSGGTIYF. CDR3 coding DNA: TGTGCCAGCAGCGCCACAGTCCTCTCGGGTGGCACCATATATTTT.

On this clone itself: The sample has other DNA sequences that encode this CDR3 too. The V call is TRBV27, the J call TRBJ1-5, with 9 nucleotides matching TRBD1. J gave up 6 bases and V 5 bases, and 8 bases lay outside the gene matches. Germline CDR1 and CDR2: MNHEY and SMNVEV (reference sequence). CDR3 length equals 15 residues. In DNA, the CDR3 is TGTGCCAGCAGTCCCTCGACAGGGGGAGGTCAGCCCCAGCATTTT. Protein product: CASSPSTGGGQPQHF.

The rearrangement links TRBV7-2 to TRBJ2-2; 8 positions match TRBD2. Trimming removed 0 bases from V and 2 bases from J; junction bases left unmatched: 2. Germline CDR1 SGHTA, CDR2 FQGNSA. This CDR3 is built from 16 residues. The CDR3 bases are TGTGCCAGCAGCTTAGCGGTAGCGGGAAACACCGGGGAGCTGTTTTTT. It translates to CASSLAVAGNTGELFF.

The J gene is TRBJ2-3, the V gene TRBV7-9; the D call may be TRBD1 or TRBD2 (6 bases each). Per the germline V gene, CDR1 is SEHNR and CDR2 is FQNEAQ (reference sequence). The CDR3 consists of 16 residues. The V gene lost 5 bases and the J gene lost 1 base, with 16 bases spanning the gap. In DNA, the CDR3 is TGTGCCAGCAGCCCGATTTCCGGGGGCGGCACAGATACGCAGTATTTT. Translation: CASSPISGGGTDTQYF.

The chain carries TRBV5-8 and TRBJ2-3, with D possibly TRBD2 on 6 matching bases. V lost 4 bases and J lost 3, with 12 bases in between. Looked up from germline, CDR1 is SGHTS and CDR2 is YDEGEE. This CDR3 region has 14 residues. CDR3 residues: CASSLRGGTDTQYF. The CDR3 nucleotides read TGTGCCAGCAGCCTCCGAGGAGGGACAGATACGCAGTATTTT.

The CDR3 DNA sequence: TGTGCCAGCAGCCCGTCGCGGGGGGGCCACGAGCAGTACTTC. Translated: CASSPSRGGHEQYF. The rearrangement joins TRBV7-2 to TRBJ2-7; TRBD2 aligns across 9 bases. V lost 5 bases to trimming and J lost 5 bases; unmatched junction nucleotides: 7. The CDR3 is made up of 14 amino acids. Germline CDR1 and CDR2: SGHTA and FQGNSA.

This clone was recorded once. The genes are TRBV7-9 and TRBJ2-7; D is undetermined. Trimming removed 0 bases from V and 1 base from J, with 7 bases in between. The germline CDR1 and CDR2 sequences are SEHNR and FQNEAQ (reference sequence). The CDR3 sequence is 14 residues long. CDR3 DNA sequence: TGTGCCAGCAGCTTAGCGAGCGCTTCCTACGAGCAGTACTTC. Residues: CASSLASASYEQYF.

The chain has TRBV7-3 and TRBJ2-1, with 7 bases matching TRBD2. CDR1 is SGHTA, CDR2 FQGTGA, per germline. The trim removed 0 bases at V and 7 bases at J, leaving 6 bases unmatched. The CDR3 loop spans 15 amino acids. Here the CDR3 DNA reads TGTGCCAGCAGCTTAACGTTCGGGGGGACGAATGAGCAGTTCTTC. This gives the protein CASSLTFGGTNEQFF.

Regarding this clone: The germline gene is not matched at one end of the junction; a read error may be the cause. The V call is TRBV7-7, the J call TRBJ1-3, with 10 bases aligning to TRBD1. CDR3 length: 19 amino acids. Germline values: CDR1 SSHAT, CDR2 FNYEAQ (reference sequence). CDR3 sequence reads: CASSSGTGVVSTTSDTIYF. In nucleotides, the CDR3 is TGTGCTAGCAGCTCCGGGACAGGGGTCGTTTCTACGACATCGGACACCATATATTTT.

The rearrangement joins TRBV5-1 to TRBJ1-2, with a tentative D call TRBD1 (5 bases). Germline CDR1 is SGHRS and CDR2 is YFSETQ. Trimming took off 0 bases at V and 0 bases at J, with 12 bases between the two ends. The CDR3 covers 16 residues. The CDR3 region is CASSLDGALANYGYTF. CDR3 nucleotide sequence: TGCGCCAGCAGCTTGGACGGGGCTCTAGCTAACTATGGCTACACCTTC.

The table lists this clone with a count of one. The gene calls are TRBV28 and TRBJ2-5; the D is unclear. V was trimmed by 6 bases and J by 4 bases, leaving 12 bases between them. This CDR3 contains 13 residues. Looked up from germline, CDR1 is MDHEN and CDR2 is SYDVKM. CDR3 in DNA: TGTGCCAGCAGACCCCCCGTATTAGAGACCCAGTACTTC. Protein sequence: CASRPPVLETQYF.

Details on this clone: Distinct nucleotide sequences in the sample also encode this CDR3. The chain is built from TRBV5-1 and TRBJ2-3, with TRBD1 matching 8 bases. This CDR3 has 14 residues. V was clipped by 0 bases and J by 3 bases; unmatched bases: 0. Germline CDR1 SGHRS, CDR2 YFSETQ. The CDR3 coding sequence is TGCGCCAGCAGCTTGGACAGGGGGACAGATACGCAGTATTTT. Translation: CASSLDRGTDTQYF. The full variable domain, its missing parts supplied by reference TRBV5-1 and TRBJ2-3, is KAGVTQTPRYLIKTRGQQVTLSCSPISGHRSVSWYQQTPGQGLQFLFEYFSETQRNKGNFPGRFSGRQFSNSRSEMNVSTLELGDSALYLCASSLDRGTDTQYFGPGTRLTVL.

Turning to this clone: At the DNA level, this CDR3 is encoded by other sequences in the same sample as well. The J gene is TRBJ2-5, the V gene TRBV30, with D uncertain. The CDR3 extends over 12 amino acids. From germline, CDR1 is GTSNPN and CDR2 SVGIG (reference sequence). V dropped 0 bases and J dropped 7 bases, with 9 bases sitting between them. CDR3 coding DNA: TGTGCCTGGAGTGTCGTTGGCGGGACCCAGTACTTC. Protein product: CAWSVVGGTQYF.

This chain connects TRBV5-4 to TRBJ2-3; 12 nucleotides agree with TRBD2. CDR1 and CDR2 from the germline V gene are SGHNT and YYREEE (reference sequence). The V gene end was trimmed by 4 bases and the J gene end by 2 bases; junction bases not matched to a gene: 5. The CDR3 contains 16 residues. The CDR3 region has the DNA TGTGCCAGCAGCCCAGGGACTAGCGGGCCCACAGATACGCAGTATTTT. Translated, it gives CASSPGTSGPTDTQYF.

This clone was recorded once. CDR3 in amino acids: CASSPRRGSPETQYF. The CDR3 coding sequence is TGCGCCAGCAGCCCCCGGCGGGGGTCCCCCGAGACCCAGTACTTC. The chain links TRBV5-1 to TRBJ2-5, with TRBD2 identical over 7 bases. CDR3 length equals 15 residues. V dropped 4 bases and J dropped 5; count of bases not matched to a gene: 11. CDR1 and CDR2 (germline): SGHRS, YFSETQ.

In DNA, the CDR3 is TGCAGTGCTAAAATGGCAGATACGCAGTATTTT. Its translation: CSAKMADTQYF. The chain uses TRBV20-1 and TRBJ2-3; D gene uncertain. Trimming cost V 4 bases and J 4 bases, with 6 bases left between them. CDR1 and CDR2 from the germline V gene are DFQATT and SNEGSKA (reference sequence). This CDR3 contains 11 residues.

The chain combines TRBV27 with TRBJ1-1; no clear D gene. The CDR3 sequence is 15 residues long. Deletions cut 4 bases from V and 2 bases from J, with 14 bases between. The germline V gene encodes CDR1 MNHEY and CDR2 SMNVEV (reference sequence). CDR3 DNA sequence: TGTGCCAGCAGTTCGGACCTAACCGCTAACACTGAAGCTTTCTTT. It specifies CASSSDLTANTEAFF.

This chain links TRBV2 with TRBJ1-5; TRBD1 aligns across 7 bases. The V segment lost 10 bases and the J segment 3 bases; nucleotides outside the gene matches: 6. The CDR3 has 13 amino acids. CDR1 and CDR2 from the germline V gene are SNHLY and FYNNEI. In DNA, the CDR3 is TGTGCCAACCAACAGGGGCCCAATCAGCCCCAGCATTTT. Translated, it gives CANQQGPNQPQHF. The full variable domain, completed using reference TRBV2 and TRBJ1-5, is EPEVTQTPSHQVTQMGQEVILRCVPISNHLYFYWYRQILGQKVEFLVSFYNNEISEKSEIFDDQFSVERPDGSNFTLKIRSTKLEDSAMYFCANQQGPNQPQHFGDGTRLSIL.